The 28 T cell receptor beta chains below were found in one sample sequenced in a study of T-cell reconstitution after alpha-beta-depleted transplantation in children. Unique molecular identifiers were incorporated into the prepared TCRbeta library. TCRdb re-derived calls from the PCR reads in MiXCR, one entry per CDR3 protein. The sample lists approximately 300,000 distinct CDR3 sequences; approximately 10% were seen once. Sequences were derived from peripheral blood, sampled 180 days after TCRalphabeta/CD19-depleted stem cell transplant. These receptors were collected from a male patient between 2 and 10 years old who had a stem cell transplant for chronic granulomatous disease, so the T cells may come from the graft donor.

This clonotype was counted ten times or more. The chain couples TRBV7-6 to TRBJ2-7; D remains ambiguous. CDR1 SGHVS and CDR2 FNYEAQ come from the germline V gene. Trimming took 2 bases from V and 2 from J, leaving 13 bases between them. The CDR3 runs 15 residues. The CDR3 nucleotides are TGTGCCAGCAGCTTATTTGGTCTACCCGCCTACGAGCAGTACTTC. It translates to CASSLFGLPAYEQYF.

This rearrangement joins TRBV19 to TRBJ2-7, with 12 bases fitting TRBD2. Trimming at V came to 4 bases and at J to 0 bases, leaving 7 bases not matched to a gene. This CDR3 is 17 amino acids long. Germline CDR1 reads LNHDA; CDR2 reads SQIVND (reference sequence). As DNA, the CDR3 is TGTGCCAGTAGTACCCGGACTAGCGGGATGTTCTCCTACGAGCAGTACTTC. It translates to CASSTRTSGMFSYEQYF.

As to this clonotype: This CDR3 fails to terminate in the conserved phenylalanine or tryptophan, so it likely reflects a read error. This chain connects TRBV28 to TRBJ2-5; 11 bases are shared with TRBD2. This CDR3 has 16 amino acids. The germline V gene encodes CDR1 MDHEN and CDR2 SYDVKM. The junction had 7 bases not matched to a gene; V was cut back by 6 bases and J by 1 base. The CDR3 loop is CASSPGLAGGQETQYI. The CDR3, as DNA: TGTGCCAGCAGCCCTGGGCTAGCGGGAGGCCAAGAGACCCAGTACATC.

There are many counts of this clonotype. This chain joins TRBV7-9 and TRBJ1-6, with unresolved D. Germline values: CDR1 SEHNR, CDR2 FQNEAQ (reference sequence). V dropped 3 bases and J dropped 5 bases, with 11 bases sitting between them. There are 15 residues in the CDR3. The CDR3 spells CASSFTGPDNSPLHF. The CDR3 DNA reads as TGTGCCAGCAGCTTCACTGGACCCGATAATTCACCCCTCCACTTT.

To note about this clonotype: A much larger clone differs from this one at a single base, so this may be a read error. The V gene is TRBV2, the J gene TRBJ2-7; a weak D match, TRBD1 (5 bases). The CDR3 runs 14 residues. The V and J ends lost 8 bases and 5 bases respectively, with 19 bases between them. Germline V gene lookup returns CDR1 SNHLY and CDR2 FYNNEI. The CDR3 is CASCVGPKRDEQYF. In DNA, the CDR3 is TGTGCCAGCTGTGTGGGGCCGAAGCGCGACGAGCAGTACTTC.

This clonotype was observed at least ten times. This sequence joins TRBV3-1 and TRBJ2-1, with TRBD2 matching over 11 bases. CDR1 is LGHDT, CDR2 YNNKEL, per germline (reference sequence). V gave up 0 bases and J gave up 0 bases; unmatched junction bases: 10. This CDR3 spans 20 amino acids. The CDR3 bases are TGTGCCAGCAGCCAAGAAAAGGGACTAGCGGTCATAAGCTCCTACAATGAGCAGTTCTTC. Encoded protein: CASSQEKGLAVISSYNEQFF.

This clonotype was seen at least ten times. V gene TRBV7-9 combines with J gene TRBJ2-2; D is uncertain. Germline lookup yields CDR1 SEHNR and CDR2 FQNEAQ (reference sequence). Trimming stripped 8 bases from V and 4 bases from J, with 2 bases between. This CDR3 is built from 10 residues. The CDR3 DNA sequence: TGTGCCAGCGGCACCGGGGAGCTGTTTTTT. This gives the protein CASGTGELFF.

This clonotype was recorded at least ten times. The V call is TRBV18, the J call TRBJ2-4; D might be TRBD1 or TRBD2, each matching 6 bases. There are 20 residues in the CDR3. Trimming took off 1 base at V and 0 bases at J, with 22 bases between the two ends. The germline V gene encodes CDR1 KGHSH and CDR2 LQKENI. In nucleotides, the CDR3 is TGTGCCAGCTCACCACGCTCGGGGGCCATGACTGGAATAGCCAAAAACATTCAGTACTTC. It translates to CASSPRSGAMTGIAKNIQYF.

The sample holds many counts of this clonotype. The chain recombines TRBV6-1 with TRBJ1-1; 8 nucleotides match TRBD1. The germline gives CDR1 MNHNS, CDR2 SASEGT. V shed 5 bases, J shed 4 bases, and the junction held 6 bases outside the gene matches. The CDR3 runs 14 residues. CDR3: CASSTGGGVTEAFF. CDR3 DNA sequence: TGTGCCAGCAGTACAGGGGGAGGGGTCACTGAAGCTTTCTTT.

This clonotype showed up many times. This rearrangement joins TRBV5-1 to TRBJ2-5; D might be TRBD1 (6 bases). Trimming left V 0 bases short and J 4 bases short, with 16 bases between. The germline gives CDR1 SGHRS, CDR2 YFSETQ. This CDR3 is built from 16 residues. The CDR3 loop reads CASSLVTGQLGETQYF. The CDR3 region has the DNA TGCGCCAGCAGCTTGGTGACAGGACAATTGGGAGAGACCCAGTACTTC.

This clonotype came up many times. This chain connects TRBV12-3 or TRBV12-4 to TRBJ2-7, with TRBD2 matching 8 bases. The CDR3 contains 15 residues. Losses at the gene ends were 6 bases for V and 3 bases for J; bases not matched to a gene: 10. This CDR3 reads CASSYGRAVVYEQYF. CDR3 nucleotides: TGTGCCAGCAGCTACGGGAGGGCCGTCGTCTACGAGCAGTACTTC.

The genes are TRBV5-1 and TRBJ2-7; D gene unclear. Deletions cut 3 bases from V and 7 bases from J, with 14 bases between. The CDR3 extends over 13 amino acids. Germline lookup yields CDR1 SGHRS and CDR2 YFSETQ. The CDR3 region has the DNA TGCGCCAGCAGCTCCCCCACCGGGCTTGAGCAGTACTTC. Its translation is CASSSPTGLEQYF.

In this sample, this clonotype turned up many times. The chain combines TRBV20-1 with TRBJ2-1; 13 bases fit TRBD2. The junction had 5 bases not matched to a gene; V was cut back by 3 bases and J by 6 bases. Germline CDR1 reads DFQATT; CDR2 reads SNEGSKA (reference sequence). CDR3 length: 15 residues. The CDR3 DNA reads as TGCAGTGCTAGCCAACTAGCGGGAGGGGGCAATGAGCAGTTCTTC. This translates into CSASQLAGGGNEQFF.

This clonotype was seen a few times. The V gene is TRBV20-1, the J gene TRBJ2-3, with a weak D call TRBD2 (6 bases). V lost 3 bases to trimming and J lost 1 base, with 14 bases between them. From germline, CDR1 is DFQATT and CDR2 SNEGSKA (reference sequence). The CDR3 loop spans 15 amino acids. The CDR3 here is CSASIRRDGTDTQYF. DNA of the CDR3: TGCAGTGCTAGTATCAGGCGGGACGGCACAGATACGCAGTATTTT.

This clonotype was detected ten times or more. This sequence joins TRBV7-6 and TRBJ2-5; TRBD2 matches 8 bases. This CDR3 has 15 residues. V lost 5 bases to trimming and J lost 9 bases; unmatched junction nucleotides: 14. CDR1 and CDR2 from the germline V gene are SGHVS and FNYEAQ. The CDR3 bases are TGTGCCAGCAGCCCAAGACTAGCGTTTCAAGGGGCCCAGTACTTC. Protein product: CASSPRLAFQGAQYF.

This clonotype was detected ten times or more. The rearrangement uses TRBV20-1 and TRBJ2-5; 7 nucleotides line up with TRBD1. The J segment lost 2 bases and the V segment lost 2 bases, leaving 2 bases of the junction unmatched. The CDR3 extends over 13 amino acids. Germline values: CDR1 DFQATT, CDR2 SNEGSKA (reference sequence). CDR3 sequence (DNA): TGCAGTGCTAGACCGGGACAGCAAGAGACCCAGTACTTC. Translating it yields CSARPGQQETQYF.

This chain joins TRBV29-1 and TRBJ1-2, with D perhaps TRBD1 (6 bases). Germline V gene data show CDR1 as SQVTM and CDR2 as ANQGSEA. Trimming pared 6 bases from V and 12 bases from J, leaving 26 bases between. This CDR3 is 14 amino acids long. CDR3 in amino acids: CSVPYGLRTGGDTF. The CDR3, as DNA: TGCAGCGTCCCGTACGGCCTCAGGACGGGGGGCGACACCTTC.

This clonotype was counted ten times or more. V and J are TRBV12-3 or TRBV12-4 and TRBJ1-2, with a possible D match to TRBD1 (5 bases). V lost 4 bases to trimming and J lost 4 bases, with 13 bases between them. CDR3 size: 14 residues. The CDR3 DNA sequence: TGTGCCAGCAGTTGGGATAGGGGCGGCTATGGCTACACCTTC. Encoded protein: CASSWDRGGYGYTF.

The rearrangement links TRBV29-1 to TRBJ1-2; TRBD1 matches 7 bases. The CDR3 totals 12 residues. Germline trimming cut 7 bases from V and 2 bases from J; bases unmatched to any gene: 4. Germline lookup yields CDR1 SQVTM and CDR2 ANQGSEA. In nucleotides, the CDR3 is TGCAGCGCTCGGGACAGCAACTATGGCTACACCTTC. It translates to CSARDSNYGYTF.

This clonotype was recorded many times. The chain has TRBV7-6 and TRBJ2-1; 7 positions agree with TRBD1. The CDR3 is 14 amino acids. The junction had 10 bases not matched to a gene; V was cut back by 5 bases and J by 9 bases. CDR1 SGHVS and CDR2 FNYEAQ come from the germline V gene. Here the CDR3 DNA reads TGTGCCAGCAGCAACCGGGACAGAAGGGGTGAGCAGTTCTTC. Protein product: CASSNRDRRGEQFF.

This clonotype was seen many times. This chain links TRBV12-3 or TRBV12-4 with TRBJ1-5; D not certain. V gave up 3 bases and J gave up 3 bases, with 9 bases separating them. The CDR3 has 14 residues. As DNA, the CDR3 is TGTGCCAGCAGTTTCGGCGGCTTCAATCAGCCCCAGCATTTT. Encoded protein: CASSFGGFNQPQHF.

In this sample, this clonotype turned up many times. The chain carries TRBV5-1 and TRBJ2-4, with TRBD2 as a possible D gene (6 bases). Trimming pared 2 bases from V and 8 bases from J, leaving 14 bases between. CDR1 is SGHRS and CDR2 is YFSETQ in the germline V gene. This CDR3 comprises 14 residues. The CDR3 coding sequence is TGCGCCAGCAGCTTAGTCGGGAGCACCCACATTCAGTACTTC. Amino acids: CASSLVGSTHIQYF.

Points on this clonotype: With a much larger clone just one base away, this may be a read error. This chain uses TRBV12-3 or TRBV12-4 with TRBJ2-1, with TRBD2 matching 12 bases. The CDR3 has 19 residues. CDR3 in DNA: TGTGTCAGCAGTTTCGGGACTGGACTAGCGGGATTTTCCTACAATGAGCAGTTCTTC. Its translation is CVSSFGTGLAGFSYNEQFF.

This clonotype was found many times. CDR3 sequence: CSARPMGQGPYEQYF. The CDR3 nucleotides read TGCAGTGCTAGGCCGATGGGACAGGGACCCTACGAGCAGTACTTC. V usage is TRBV20-1 and J usage is TRBJ2-7, with 9 bases that match TRBD1. CDR1 and CDR2 (germline): DFQATT, SNEGSKA (reference sequence). Losses at the gene ends were 3 bases for V and 2 bases for J; bases not matched to a gene: 8. This CDR3 has 15 amino acids.

This clonotype was seen ten or more times. The J gene is TRBJ2-1, the V gene TRBV5-1; TRBD1 aligns across 10 bases. V was pared by 5 bases and J by 4 bases, with 9 bases of the junction left unmatched. In germline, CDR1 is SGHRS, CDR2 YFSETQ. The CDR3 is made up of 16 amino acids. The DNA for the CDR3 is TGCGCCAGCAGTTCGAGACCGGGACAGGGGTACAATGAGCAGTTCTTC. Residues: CASSSRPGQGYNEQFF.

This clonotype was observed at least ten times. The chain carries TRBV5-1 and TRBJ2-5; D is unresolved. Trimming took off 2 bases at V and 2 bases at J, with 4 bases between the two ends. The CDR3 runs 12 residues. Germline CDR1 SGHRS, CDR2 YFSETQ. In DNA, the CDR3 is TGCGCCAGCAGCTTCGGACAAGAGACCCAGTACTTC. Translating gives CASSFGQETQYF.

The chain couples TRBV7-9 to TRBJ2-2; 7 bases map to TRBD1. V lost 5 bases and J lost 0; bases outside the gene matches: 6. The CDR3 covers 16 residues. Germline V CDR1 and CDR2: SEHNR, FQNEAQ (reference sequence). The CDR3 loop is CASSPYRGTNTGELFF. Here the CDR3 DNA reads TGTGCCAGCAGCCCCTACAGGGGAACGAACACCGGGGAGCTGTTTTTT.

This clonotype was found a few times. J is TRBJ2-1 and V is TRBV2; 11 nucleotides agree with TRBD2. Germline CDR1 reads SNHLY; CDR2 reads FYNNEI. V was pared by 6 bases and J by 0 bases, with 13 bases of the junction left unmatched. The CDR3 is made up of 19 amino acids. CDR3 DNA: TGTGCCAGCAGAAGTCCTAGCGGGAGGCCCAACAGCTCCTACAATGAGCAGTTCTTC. This sequence encodes CASRSPSGRPNSSYNEQFF.